These T cell receptor beta chains were read from a single sample in a study of blood T cell repertoires in COVID-19. Using immunoSEQ multiplex PCR, the repertoire was profiled, and TCRdb retains in-frame clones only, with some absent. The sample lists fewer than 250,000 clones; about nine tenths were seen once. Source material: peripheral blood. The source of these receptors is a woman in her sixties or seventies who had recovered from COVID-19. The CDR3 runs from the conserved cysteine through the conserved F or W. Fields, in order: CDR3 length, J gene, V gene, D gene, clone size, CDR3 protein, CDR3 DNA. D genes are given only for firm matches. Clone sizes are given selectively: once, few, many, or a class where the clone is expanded.

cdr3_length: 17
j_call: TRBJ2-3
v_call: TRBV19
d_call: TRBD2
clone_size: -
cdr3_aa: CASSPQPGGLGTDTQYF
cdr3_nt: TGTGCCAGTAGTCCCCAGCCGGGGGGATTGGGGACAGATACGCAGTATTTT

cdr3_length: 16
j_call: TRBJ1-6
v_call: TRBV5-1
d_call: -
clone_size: -
cdr3_aa: CASSLSPQGLSSPLHF
cdr3_nt: TGCGCCAGCAGCTTGTCCCCCCAGGGGTTAAGTTCACCCCTCCACTTT

cdr3_length: 13
j_call: TRBJ2-1
v_call: TRBV5-1
d_call: -
clone_size: -
cdr3_aa: CASTPGTYNEQFF
cdr3_nt: TGCGCCAGCACCCCGGGAACGTACAATGAGCAGTTCTTC

cdr3_length: 14
j_call: TRBJ1-2
v_call: TRBV27
d_call: -
clone_size: -
cdr3_aa: CASSDEGGFYGYTF
cdr3_nt: TGTGCCAGCAGCGACGAAGGGGGTTTTTATGGCTACACCTTC

cdr3_length: 18
j_call: TRBJ2-1
v_call: TRBV11-3
d_call: TRBD2
clone_size: -
cdr3_aa: CASSKLAGGPGSYNEQFF
cdr3_nt: TGTGCCAGCAGCAAACTAGCGGGGGGGCCTGGGTCCTACAATGAGCAGTTCTTC

cdr3_length: 12
j_call: TRBJ2-5
v_call: TRBV10-3
d_call: -
clone_size: -
cdr3_aa: CAISESEETQYF
cdr3_nt: TGTGCCATCAGTGAGTCCGAAGAGACCCAGTACTTC

cdr3_length: 15
j_call: TRBJ2-7
v_call: TRBV7-2
d_call: TRBD1
clone_size: -
cdr3_aa: CASSPIGTGAYEQYF
cdr3_nt: TGTGCCAGCAGCCCCATAGGGACAGGGGCGTATGAGCAGTACTTC

cdr3_length: 12
j_call: TRBJ1-2
v_call: TRBV27
d_call: TRBD1
clone_size: -
cdr3_aa: CASSFNQGDYTF
cdr3_nt: TGTGCCAGCAGTTTCAATCAGGGGGACTACACCTTC

cdr3_length: 14
j_call: TRBJ2-7
v_call: TRBV3-1/TRBV3-2
d_call: TRBD2
clone_size: -
cdr3_aa: CASSQTSGVYEQYF
cdr3_nt: TGTGCCAGCAGCCAAACTAGCGGGGTCTACGAGCAGTACTTC

cdr3_length: 15
j_call: TRBJ2-7
v_call: TRBV7-9
d_call: -
clone_size: -
cdr3_aa: CASSLEPASSYEQYF
cdr3_nt: TGTGCCAGCAGCTTAGAACCAGCGAGCTCCTACGAGCAGTACTTC

cdr3_length: 13
j_call: TRBJ2-7
v_call: TRBV28
d_call: -
clone_size: -
cdr3_aa: CASSLEGPYEQYF
cdr3_nt: TGTGCCAGCAGTTTGGAGGGGCCCTACGAGCAGTACTTC

cdr3_length: 16
j_call: TRBJ2-3
v_call: TRBV3-1/TRBV3-2
d_call: -
clone_size: -
cdr3_aa: CASSQVLGAGTDTQYF
cdr3_nt: TGTGCCAGCAGCCAAGTGTTAGGGGCCGGCACAGATACGCAGTATTTT

cdr3_length: 15
j_call: TRBJ2-1
v_call: TRBV3-1/TRBV3-2
d_call: -
clone_size: -
cdr3_aa: CASSQDLRLASEQFF
cdr3_nt: TGTGCCAGCAGCCAAGATTTGCGGCTGGCAAGTGAGCAGTTCTTC

cdr3_length: 17
j_call: TRBJ1-6
v_call: TRBV3-1/TRBV3-2
d_call: -
clone_size: -
cdr3_aa: CASSHSAVSSYNSPLHF
cdr3_nt: TGTGCCAGCAGCCATAGCGCGGTGAGCTCCTATAATTCACCCCTCCACTTT

cdr3_length: 16
j_call: TRBJ2-5
v_call: TRBV19
d_call: -
clone_size: -
cdr3_aa: CASSPRAGAYQETQYF
cdr3_nt: TGTGCCAGTAGCCCGCGGGCGGGGGCGTACCAAGAGACCCAGTACTTC

cdr3_length: 15
j_call: TRBJ1-4
v_call: TRBV6-5
d_call: -
clone_size: -
cdr3_aa: CASSYRAREGEKLFF
cdr3_nt: TGTGCCAGCAGTTACCGGGCCAGGGAGGGGGAAAAACTGTTTTTT

cdr3_length: 13
j_call: TRBJ1-5
v_call: TRBV2
d_call: -
clone_size: once
cdr3_aa: CASRLTGYQPQHF
cdr3_nt: TGTGCCAGCAGGCTGACAGGATATCAGCCCCAGCATTTT

cdr3_length: 15
j_call: TRBJ1-4
v_call: TRBV5-1
d_call: TRBD1
clone_size: -
cdr3_aa: CASSPWTGENEKLFF
cdr3_nt: TGCGCCAGCAGCCCCTGGACAGGGGAGAATGAAAAACTGTTTTTT

cdr3_length: 16
j_call: TRBJ2-5
v_call: TRBV3-1/TRBV3-2
d_call: -
clone_size: -
cdr3_aa: CASSPGGGGGQETQYF
cdr3_nt: TGTGCCAGCAGCCCGGGTGGCGGGGGCGGACAAGAGACCCAGTACTTC

cdr3_length: 15
j_call: TRBJ2-4
v_call: TRBV28
d_call: TRBD1
clone_size: -
cdr3_aa: CASSPRTGIGDIQYF
cdr3_nt: TGTGCCAGCAGTCCGCGGACAGGAATTGGGGACATTCAGTACTTC

cdr3_length: 14
j_call: TRBJ1-4
v_call: TRBV13
d_call: -
clone_size: -
cdr3_aa: CASSPQVWSEKLFF
cdr3_nt: TGTGCCAGCAGCCCCCAGGTCTGGTCTGAAAAACTGTTTTTT

cdr3_length: 15
j_call: TRBJ2-7
v_call: TRBV7-9
d_call: TRBD2
clone_size: -
cdr3_aa: CASSAQAGVSYEQYF
cdr3_nt: TGTGCCAGCAGCGCACAGGCGGGGGTGAGCTACGAGCAGTACTTC

cdr3_length: 16
j_call: TRBJ2-1
v_call: TRBV5-1
d_call: TRBD2
clone_size: -
cdr3_aa: CASSLVASGGYNEQFF
cdr3_nt: TGCGCCAGCAGCTTGGTGGCTAGCGGGGGTTACAATGAGCAGTTCTTC

cdr3_length: 14
j_call: TRBJ2-7
v_call: TRBV5-1
d_call: -
clone_size: -
cdr3_aa: CASSLDTGTYEQYF
cdr3_nt: TGCGCCAGCAGCTTGGATACAGGGACCTACGAGCAGTACTTC

cdr3_length: 17
j_call: TRBJ2-3
v_call: TRBV7-2
d_call: -
clone_size: -
cdr3_aa: CASSPLRGGPGTDTQYF
cdr3_nt: TGTGCCAGCAGCCCATTAAGGGGGGGCCCGGGGACAGATACGCAGTATTTT

cdr3_length: 13
j_call: TRBJ2-1
v_call: TRBV7-9
d_call: TRBD2
clone_size: few
cdr3_aa: CASRGGGTNEQFF
cdr3_nt: TGTGCCAGCAGAGGCGGGGGGACTAATGAGCAGTTCTTC